This T cell receptor beta chain was captured in a study of T cells in Graves' hyperthyroidism and ophthalmopathy. The CDR3 sequence is 13 residues long. Looked up from germline, CDR1 is SEHNR and CDR2 is FQNEAQ (reference sequence). V shed 3 bases, J shed 6 bases, and the junction held 2 bases outside the gene matches. From RNA transcripts, TCR beta CDR3 regions were amplified. Carried out on the TCR CDR3, a first-round RT-PCR used the HTBI primer set. TCRdb called the multiplex PCR reads again in MiXCR, with one record for every CDR3 protein. The sample consists of about 610,000 distinct CDR3 sequences, roughly 46% of them appearing once. This clonotype occurred many times.

The chain employs TRBV7-9 and TRBJ1-2; 9 bases are a match to TRBD1. The TCR was taken from a woman aged 18-29 years with Graves' hyperthyroidism. Sequencing was done on a sample of peripheral blood or thyroid tissue (not recorded which). The CDR3 DNA reads as TGTGCCAGCAGCTTGACAGGGGGAAATGGCTACACCTTC. Translating it yields CASSLTGGNGYTF.